This paragraph reports one TCR beta chain. Germline-derived CDR1 and CDR2 are WNHNN and SYGVQD (reference sequence). V shed 6 bases and J shed 2 bases, with 9 bases lying between them. This CDR3 is 13 amino acids long. Those with hyperthyroidism were 18 to 65 years old, newly diagnosed, and ill for under 2 months. TCR beta CDR3 regions were amplified from RNA transcripts. TCR CDR3 underwent first-round RT-PCR with the HTBI primer set. MiXCR, applied by TCRdb to the multiplex PCR reads, yields one record per CDR3 protein. The sample gives 450,000 to 600,000 distinct CDR3 sequences, about 15% of which show up once; about 15% is in the top ten. The data belong to a study of T cells in Graves' hyperthyroidism and ophthalmopathy.

Sequencing used blood. This sequence joins TRBV10-1 and TRBJ2-3, with D uncertain. This receptor was identified in a woman between 40 and 55 years old with Graves' hyperthyroidism. The CDR3 region is CASSKDLTDTQYF. In nucleotides, the CDR3 is TGCGCCAGCAGCAAGGATCTCACAGATACGCAGTATTTT.